One sample yielded the 20 T cell receptor beta chains listed below, sequenced in a study of blood T cell repertoires in COVID-19. Repertoires were generated with immunoSEQ multiplex PCR, while TCRdb's copy carries only in-frame clones and drops some. The sample lists 180,000 or so clones, roughly nine tenths occurring once. Specimen: peripheral blood. The receptors stem from a man aged 35-49 years with acute or convalescent COVID-19.

The CDR3 DNA sequence: TGTGCCACCAGTGCCGAGGACAGTGAAGCTTTCTTT. The encoded protein is CATSAEDSEAFF. The chain has TRBV24-1 and TRBJ1-1; possibly TRBD1 for D (6 bases). The CDR3 has 12 amino acids. V lost 5 bases, J lost 7 bases, and 10 bases lay in between. Germline assignment: CDR1 KGHDR and CDR2 SFDVKD.

The gene calls are TRBV5-1 and TRBJ2-2; possible D gene TRBD1, 6 bases. Germline CDR1 is SGHRS and CDR2 is YFSETQ. Trimming shortened V by 4 bases and J by 6 bases, and 19 bases separated the two germline ends. The CDR3 contains 16 residues. CDR3 sequence: CASSRQEVEVAGELFF. In nucleotides, the CDR3 is TGCGCCAGCAGCCGACAGGAGGTGGAGGTTGCCGGGGAGCTGTTTTTT.

The chain employs TRBV29-1 and TRBJ2-5; tentative D call: TRBD1 (7 bases). The CDR3 is 14 residues long. Germline lookup yields CDR1 SQVTM and CDR2 ANQGSEA. Trimming removed 4 bases from V and 4 bases from J, with 16 bases in between. The CDR3 DNA follows: TGCAGCGTTGGACAGGGCGGAGGGACAGAGACCCAGTACTTC. Residues: CSVGQGGGTETQYF.

This clone was detected only once. This chain joins TRBV5-1 and TRBJ2-7, with 10 bases identical to TRBD1. The CDR3 is made up of 15 amino acids. Germline assignment: CDR1 SGHRS and CDR2 YFSETQ. The V gene end was trimmed by 3 bases and the J gene end by 7 bases; junction bases not matched to a gene: 10. The CDR3 region is CASSSGPGQGREQYF. The CDR3 DNA is TGCGCCAGCAGCTCCGGCCCGGGACAGGGGCGGGAGCAGTACTTC.

The rearrangement links TRBV19 to TRBJ1-1; D remains ambiguous. The germline CDR1 and CDR2 sequences are LNHDA and SQIVND (reference sequence). Trimming left V 11 bases short and J 6 bases short, with 22 bases between. The CDR3 has 14 amino acids. The CDR3: CACRWRAGHPEAFF. CDR3 DNA: TGTGCCTGCCGATGGAGGGCCGGCCATCCTGAAGCTTTCTTT. Combining the CDR3 with reference TRBV19 and TRBJ1-1 gives the whole variable domain DGGITQSPKYLFRKEGQNVTLSCEQNLNHDAMYWYRQDPGQGLRLIYYSQIVNDFQKGDIAEGYSVSREKKESFPLTVTSAQKNPTAFYLCACRWRAGHPEAFFGQGTRLTVV.

The V gene is TRBV29-1, the J gene TRBJ1-1; TRBD1 matches at 11 bases. The CDR3 extends over 13 amino acids. The ends lost 7 bases at V and 3 bases at J; junction bases unmatched: 4. Germline V gene lookup returns CDR1 SQVTM and CDR2 ANQGSEA. The chain's CDR3 is CSAGDRGDTEAFF. The DNA of the CDR3 is TGCAGCGCCGGGGACAGGGGGGACACTGAAGCTTTCTTT.

The CDR3 reads CASSLGQGGTEAFF. The DNA of the CDR3 is TGTGCCAGCAGCTTGGGACAGGGAGGAACTGAAGCTTTCTTT. The rearrangement uses TRBV5-8 and TRBJ1-1; 7 nucleotides align to TRBD1. The CDR3 is 14 amino acids. V dropped 0 bases and J dropped 5; count of bases not matched to a gene: 4. Germline V lookup: CDR1 SGHTS, CDR2 YDEGEE.

The rearrangement links TRBV7-9 to TRBJ1-3, with 7 bases matching TRBD1. The CDR3 is 15 residues long. CDR1 SEHNR and CDR2 FQNEAQ come from the germline V gene (reference sequence). V was clipped by 6 bases and J by 4 bases; unmatched bases: 9. This CDR3 reads CASSRVTGRGNTIYF. The CDR3 bases are TGTGCCAGCAGTCGGGTGACAGGGCGCGGAAACACCATATATTTT. The whole variable domain, remainder taken from reference TRBV7-9 and TRBJ1-3, is DTGVSQNPRHKITKRGQNVTFRCDPISEHNRLYWYRQTLGQGPEFLTYFQNEAQLEKSRLLSDRFSAERPKGSFSTLEIQRTEQGDSAMYLCASSRVTGRGNTIYFGEGSWLTVV.

The chain links TRBV5-6 to TRBJ1-2; D might be TRBD1 (5 bases). Germline V gives CDR1 SGHDT, CDR2 YYEEEE. This CDR3 is 16 amino acids long. Trimming cost V 0 bases and J 3 bases, with 15 bases left between them. The CDR3 reads CASSLARDQGDYGYTF. The CDR3 bases are TGTGCCAGCAGCTTGGCGCGGGACCAAGGGGACTATGGCTACACCTTC.

The V gene is TRBV18, the J gene TRBJ1-2, with a weak D call TRBD1 (5 bases). V lost 4 bases and J lost 4, with 10 bases in between. The germline CDR1 and CDR2 sequences are KGHSH and LQKENI. The CDR3 extends over 13 amino acids. In DNA form, the CDR3 reads TGTGCCAGCTCACAGCGGGACGGCTATGGCTACACCTTC. This encodes CASSQRDGYGYTF.

V usage is TRBV5-6 and J usage is TRBJ1-2; tentatively, D is TRBD1 (6 bases). The CDR3 runs to 15 residues. Germline V gives CDR1 SGHDT, CDR2 YYEEEE. Deletions cut 1 base from V and 6 bases from J, with 16 bases between. The CDR3 region is CASSLRRGPRNGYTF. CDR3 nucleotide sequence: TGTGCCAGCAGCTTGCGGCGGGGGCCACGGAATGGCTACACCTTC.

The rearrangement links TRBV28 to TRBJ1-5; 7 positions match TRBD1. Trimming cost V 11 bases and J 3 bases; bases outside gene matches: 13. From germline, CDR1 is MDHEN and CDR2 SYDVKM. The CDR3 is 15 residues long. CDR3 DNA sequence: TGTGCCGCTACTTCCAGGGGGTTGTACAATCAGCCCCAGCATTTT. Protein sequence: CAATSRGLYNQPQHF.

The chain couples TRBV9 to TRBJ2-1; 7 bases map to TRBD1. The CDR3 contains 20 residues. Germline V gives CDR1 SGDLS, CDR2 YYNGEE. Losses at the gene ends were 0 bases for V and 0 bases for J; bases not matched to a gene: 15. This chain's CDR3 is CASSVAGAGGGSSSYNEQFF. Written as DNA, the CDR3 is TGTGCCAGCAGCGTAGCTGGGGCAGGGGGTGGGTCAAGCTCCTACAATGAGCAGTTCTTC.

The chain employs TRBV11-2 and TRBJ2-5; D may be TRBD2 (6 bases). The CDR3 sequence is 14 residues long. Germline CDR1 and CDR2: SGHAT and FQNNGV. With 5 bases removed from V and 5 bases from J, the gap between germline ends came to 15 bases. CDR3 sequence reads: CASSGDFNWETQYF. The CDR3 nucleotides read TGTGCCAGCAGCGGGGACTTCAACTGGGAGACCCAGTACTTC. Full variable domain (missing parts from reference TRBV11-2 and TRBJ2-5): EAGVAQSPRYKIIEKRQSVAFWCNPISGHATLYWYQQILGQGPKLLIQFQNNGVVDDSQLPKDRFSAERLKGVDSTLKIQPAKLEDSAVYLCASSGDFNWETQYFGPGTRLLVL.

DNA for the CDR3: TGTGCCAGCAGCCTCAGACAGGGCCCCCCCCGTCGGACTAATGAAAAACTGTTTTTT. Amino acids: CASSLRQGPPRRTNEKLFF. J is TRBJ1-4 and V is TRBV9, with 7 positions matching TRBD1. The germline V gene has CDR1 SGDLS and CDR2 YYNGEE. CDR3 length equals 19 residues. V lost 4 bases to trimming and J lost 2 bases; unmatched junction nucleotides: 17.

The chain is built from TRBV2 and TRBJ2-7, with D tentatively TRBD2 (7 bases). The CDR3 is 13 amino acids. The germline V gene encodes CDR1 SNHLY and CDR2 FYNNEI. Trimming cost V 7 bases and J 2 bases, with 12 bases left between them. The CDR3 bases are TGTGCCAGCATGGGGGGGGCGACCTACGAGCAGTACTTC. Protein: CASMGGATYEQYF.

This clone came up a few times. V gene TRBV5-1 combines with J gene TRBJ1-2; tentatively, D is TRBD1 (5 bases). Per germline, CDR1 SGHRS and CDR2 YFSETQ. Trimming shortened V by 2 bases and J by 8 bases, and 19 bases separated the two germline ends. The CDR3 extends over 15 amino acids. For the CDR3, the DNA is TGCGCCAGCAGCTTCCTCGGAGGGGCAGATGGAGGCTACACCTTC. Translating gives CASSFLGGADGGYTF.

This chain connects TRBV30 to TRBJ1-1, with D possibly being TRBD1 (6 bases). V was cut by 0 bases and J by 4 bases, with 12 bases left in between. Germline-derived CDR1 and CDR2 are GTSNPN and SVGIG (reference sequence). The CDR3 totals 14 residues. The CDR3 protein is CAWSVGGVGTEAFF. In DNA form, the CDR3 reads TGTGCCTGGAGTGTAGGGGGGGTCGGCACTGAAGCTTTCTTT.

This chain links TRBV27 with TRBJ2-5; D might be TRBD1 (6 bases). This CDR3 comprises 16 residues. V was clipped by 0 bases and J by 4 bases, with 15 bases between them. Germline CDR1 reads MNHEY; CDR2 reads SMNVEV (reference sequence). This CDR3 is CASSLSWGLKGETQYF. Here the CDR3 DNA reads TGTGCCAGCAGTTTATCCTGGGGGCTGAAGGGAGAGACCCAGTACTTC.

A remark on this clone: A read error may produce the germline difference seen at one junction end. This chain links TRBV10-3 with TRBJ1-4; D remains unclear. The CDR3 is 13 amino acids. Per germline, CDR1 ENHRY and CDR2 SYGVKD. The CDR3, as DNA: TGTGCCATCAGTGAGGGAACTAACGAAAAACTGTTTTTT. Amino acid sequence: CAISEGTNEKLFF.